This T cell receptor (beta chain) was captured by sequencing in a study of tumor-infiltrating lymphocytes in primary liver carcinoma listed by TCRdb under 2017. Describing the broader study: Of the five patients (three men and two women, aged 30 to 69 years), four had hepatocellular carcinoma and one had combined HCC and intrahepatic cholangiocarcinoma. The five patients had tumors of stage T1-T3 N0M0, with maximum diameters ranging from about 4.2 to 10 cm. Each sample produced about 3.5 to 7.13 million productive TCRbeta reads, and read depth showed no significant difference between tissue types. TCRbeta repertoire sequencing, expression microarrays and whole-exome sequencing were combined in the study across five regions of each liver tumor, with adjacent normal tissue and blood also included. A total of roughly 35 specimens from 5 patients, comprising some 25 tumor regions, 5 adjacent noncancerous liver tissues and 5 peripheral blood samples, were covered by TCRbeta repertoire sequencing. Agilent mRNA microarray profiling was performed on the 20 to 25 tumor region samples to relate TCRbeta repertoire diversity to the local molecular phenotype. Technical replicate repertoires showed high reproducibility, with mean shared-clone rates roughly 0.87 and correlation coefficients above 0.95.

This clonotype has at least ten counts. Its antigen is unknown. No base quality values were provided; no much bigger clone lies one nucleotide off. The CDR3 contains 13 residues, cysteine and phenylalanine counted. Just CDR3 DNA is preserved here, 39 bases in frame from base 1. The junction shows trimming of 4 bases on V and 2 bases on J, plus 6 bases between the germline ends. The germline V gene yields SGHRS for CDR1 and YFSETQ for CDR2. General findings and caveats noted by the study authors: Only roughly 8-25% of top clones appeared in all five regions of a tumor, which suggests that tumor-infiltrating T cells are spatially heterogeneous. With just four or five patients in the study, the authors point out that the findings should be validated in a larger study. Bulk unsorted samples precluded comparing CD4+ and CD8+ T cell repertoires. Consistent with antigen-driven expansion, pairs of tumor regions showed higher repertoire overlap (mean roughly 35%) than either tumor-adjacent pairs (about 17%) or tumor-blood pairs (about 14%). The top 250 clones made up a significantly larger repertoire fraction in tumors than in blood (p = 0.039). Only the TCR beta chain was sequenced, so true repertoire diversity is likely underestimated because unpaired alpha chains were not captured.

TCRbeta-specific cDNA was reverse-transcribed from roughly 500 ng total RNA using a constant-region primer and ProtoScript II reverse transcriptase. Construction of the TCRbeta libraries relied on three nested rounds of multiplex PCR, following a slightly modified ARM-PCR procedure. Each of the first two PCR rounds ran for approximately 10 cycles using multiplex TRBV1-TRBV30 forward primers together with a Cbeta reverse primer. Sample barcodes and Illumina adapters were attached in a final 25-cycle PCR using Deep VentR polymerase. Before sequencing, amplicons between 200 and 500 bp were purified from gel using a QIAquick gel extraction kit. An Illumina HiSeq 2500 was used to sequence the TCRbeta amplicons, generating 250-bp paired-end reads. The original pipeline was this. To recover full CDR3 sequences, reads were quality-trimmed using Trimmomatic v0.33 and paired reads were then merged using FLASH v1.2.11. V, D and J germline segments were assigned to the rearranged TCRbeta sequences using MiGEC v1.2.1b. VDJtools v1.0.0 computed clonotype statistics and Shannon-Wiener diversity indices. To cut down on sampling bias, every analysis after diversity analysis relied on just the 250 most abundant clonotypes from each sample. The public reads were run again by TCRdb, first through fastp at Q25 and then through MiXCR, and only productive beta chains were kept. Duplicate CDR3 protein sequences are folded into a single record with the most common DNA and genes. These V and J calls rely on TCRdb rather than the paper's analysis. This sample holds more than 45,000 distinct CDR3 sequences; about three quarters were observed only once. The ten largest account for approximately 25% of the sample.

Without any cell sorting, total RNA and DNA were co-extracted from around 18-30 mg of bulk tissue using the AllPrep DNA/RNA mini kit. Between November 2015 and early 2016, roughly five patients in China with histopathologically diagnosed primary liver carcinoma had their tumors surgically resected. Chronic HBV infection was present in the patients, and the patients were treatment-naive at sampling. Five spatially separated regions were sampled per tumor: superior, inferior, left-lateral and right-lateral poles, plus the tumor centre. Histology showed that every tumor sample contained more than 80% viable tumor cells. Each fresh piece of tumor and adjacent tissue was cut in two, with one half stored in RNAlater at -80 degrees C and the other half sent for histology.

The receptor chain draws on TRBV5-1 and TRBJ2-2, with no D gene named confidently. The sequence came from a man aged 40-49 years with primary liver carcinoma and hepatitis B virus infection. Sequencing was performed on liver tumor tissue from sampling region 3. The meaning of the sample's cell subset or site label: tumor region T3, left-lateral pole. The DNA is as follows: TGCGCCAGCAGCCAAGAAAACACCGGGGAGCTGTTTTTT. Translated, this gives CASSQENTGELFF.